This T cell receptor beta chain came from a study of early T cells in non-severe SARS-CoV-2 infection. V gave up 1 base and J gave up 0 bases, with 13 bases separating them. The CDR3 is 17 residues long. In germline, CDR1 is SGHVS, CDR2 FNYEAQ. This clonotype appeared many times. TCRdb passed the 5' RACE reads through MiXCR, listing each CDR3 protein once. This table has roughly 86,000 distinct CDR3 sequences, approximately 6% appearing once. This sequence originates from an adult who was a healthcare worker with PCR-confirmed SARS-CoV-2 infection or an uninfected control (not recorded which). Sequencing was done on a sample of whole blood. The chain recombines TRBV7-6 with TRBJ1-3; D gene ambiguous. CDR3 nucleotide sequence: TGTGCCAGCAGCTTAGGAGTAGGATTCGTCTCTGGAAACACCATATATTTT. Its translation is CASSLGVGFVSGNTIYF.